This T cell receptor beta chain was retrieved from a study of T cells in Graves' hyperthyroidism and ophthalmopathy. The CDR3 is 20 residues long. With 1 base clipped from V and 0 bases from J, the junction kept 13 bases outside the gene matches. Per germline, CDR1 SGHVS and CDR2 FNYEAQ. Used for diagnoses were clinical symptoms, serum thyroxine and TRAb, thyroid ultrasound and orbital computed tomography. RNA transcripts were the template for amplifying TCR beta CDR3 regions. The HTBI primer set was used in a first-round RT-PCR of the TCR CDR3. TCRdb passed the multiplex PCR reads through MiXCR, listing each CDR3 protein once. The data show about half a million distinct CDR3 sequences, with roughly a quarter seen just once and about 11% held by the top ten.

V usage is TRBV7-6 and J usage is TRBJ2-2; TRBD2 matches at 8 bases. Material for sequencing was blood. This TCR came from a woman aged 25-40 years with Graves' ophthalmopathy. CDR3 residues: CASSLEISGDPNPNTGELFF. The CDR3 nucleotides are TGTGCCAGCAGCTTAGAGATTAGCGGGGACCCAAACCCGAACACCGGGGAGCTGTTTTTT.